This record covers a single T cell receptor (beta chain). Sequenced by immunoSEQ multiplex PCR; TCRdb stores in-frame clones only, minus some. The sample lists about 91,000 clones; approximately 89% were seen once. The record originates from a study of OX40 agonist ivuxolimab in advanced cancers. Germline values: CDR1 MGHRA, CDR2 YSYEKL. V was cut by 2 bases and J by 3 bases, with 9 bases left in between. This CDR3 spans 14 amino acids. This sequence joins TRBV4-1 and TRBJ2-3, with TRBD1 as a possible D gene (6 bases). Sequencing used CD4+ or CD8+ T cells sorted from blood, obtained in a trial of the OX40 agonist ivuxolimab. This sequence originates from an adult with an advanced solid tumor such as melanoma, head and neck, liver or kidney cancer. CDR3 protein: CASSQQGRTDTQYF. The CDR3 region has the DNA TGCGCCAGCAGCCAACAGGGGAGAACAGATACGCAGTATTTT.